This entry lists 11 T cell receptor beta chains sequenced from one sample in a study of shared clonotypes between healthy human individuals. The table came from immunoSEQ multiplex PCR; TCRdb's copy has only in-frame clones and leaves some out. The profile covers roughly 2,500,000 clones, with approximately 93% appearing a single time and about 0.39% taken by the ten largest. The sample consisted of naive CD4+ T cells from PBMCs. Subset here: CD45RA+ positively selected. These TCRs come from a man in his late teens or twenties in good health. Some clones in this sample may be carry-over from other donors' samples.

This clone occurred once. V and J are TRBV15 and TRBJ1-3; unclear D gene. The CDR3 is 16 amino acids. The germline gives CDR1 LNHNV, CDR2 YYDKDF (reference sequence). Trimming stripped 5 bases from V and 0 bases from J, with 14 bases between. The CDR3 protein is CATSGKGFFSGNTIYF. In DNA form, the CDR3 reads TGTGCCACCAGCGGCAAAGGGTTTTTCTCTGGAAACACCATATATTTT.

The chain uses TRBV5-1 and TRBJ2-5, with 11 bases fitting TRBD1. Trimming removed 0 bases from V and 4 bases from J; junction bases left unmatched: 8. Germline lookup yields CDR1 SGHRS and CDR2 YFSETQ. This CDR3 contains 17 residues. The CDR3 DNA is TGCGCCAGCAGCTTGGGGAGGACAGGGGGCGCCTCAGAGACCCAGTACTTC. It yields the protein CASSLGRTGGASETQYF.

The J gene is TRBJ2-7, the V gene TRBV7-3, with D possibly TRBD1 on 6 matching bases. Germline-derived CDR1 and CDR2 are SGHTA and FQGTGA. V was clipped by 2 bases and J by 5 bases, with 13 bases between them. CDR3 size: 14 residues. The CDR3 DNA reads as TGTGCCAGCAGCTTATCCAGGGGCGCCCACGAGCAGTACTTC. Translation: CASSLSRGAHEQYF.

The chain links TRBV7-2 to TRBJ1-5; no firm D call. This CDR3 region has 15 residues. The V end lost 5 bases, the J end lost 11 bases, and 22 bases lay between the germline ends. Germline loops: CDR1 SGHTA, CDR2 FQGNSA. The CDR3 reads CASSPVSREIWAQHF. Here the CDR3 DNA reads TGTGCCAGCAGCCCCGTGTCGAGGGAGATTTGGGCCCAGCATTTT.

The chain carries TRBV19 and TRBJ1-2, with 9 bases aligning to TRBD1. V lost 6 bases to trimming and J lost 6 bases; unmatched junction nucleotides: 5. CDR3 length: 13 amino acids. In germline, CDR1 is LNHDA, CDR2 SQIVND (reference sequence). The CDR3 loop is CASSLRDRDGYTF. CDR3 in DNA: TGTGCCAGTAGCCTCCGGGACAGGGATGGCTACACCTTC. The full variable domain, its missing parts supplied by reference TRBV19 and TRBJ1-2, is DGGITQSPKYLFRKEGQNVTLSCEQNLNHDAMYWYRQDPGQGLRLIYYSQIVNDFQKGDIAEGYSVSREKKESFPLTVTSAQKNPTAFYLCASSLRDRDGYTFGSGTRLTVV.

The rearrangement links TRBV18 to TRBJ2-7; TRBD2 matches at 7 bases. The germline V gene has CDR1 KGHSH and CDR2 LQKENI. The ends lost 3 bases at V and 2 bases at J; junction bases unmatched: 10. This CDR3 has 16 residues. The CDR3 DNA reads TGTGCCAGCTCACCCATGGCAGGGAGGGGACCCTACGAGCAGTACTTC. Its protein is CASSPMAGRGPYEQYF.

This chain joins TRBV30 and TRBJ1-3, with D perhaps TRBD1 (6 bases). CDR1 is GTSNPN, CDR2 SVGIG, per germline (reference sequence). CDR3 length: 17 residues. V was cut by 2 bases and J by 3 bases, with 20 bases left in between. CDR3 amino acids: CAWSSTRTGISGNTIYF. In DNA, the CDR3 is TGTGCCTGGAGTTCCACCCGTACAGGGATTAGTGGAAACACCATATATTTT.

In regard to this clone: The same CDR3 also results from other DNA sequences found in this sample. The rearrangement uses TRBV7-2 and TRBJ2-1, with 9 positions matching TRBD2. J lost 4 bases, V lost 1 base, and 5 bases had no gene match. The germline V gene encodes CDR1 SGHTA and CDR2 FQGNSA. This CDR3 comprises 16 residues. CDR3 loop: CASSLGLAGSYNEQFF. The CDR3 DNA is TGTGCCAGCAGCTTAGGGCTAGCGGGGAGTTACAATGAGCAGTTCTTC.

This clone was counted once. This chain connects TRBV4-1 to TRBJ1-3; 9 nucleotides agree with TRBD1. V gave up 5 bases and J gave up 1 base; unmatched junction bases: 21. The germline CDR1 and CDR2 sequences are MGHRA and YSYEKL. The CDR3 contains 21 residues. For the CDR3, the DNA is TGCGCCAGCAGCGGCGGGCCGACCCCGGGACAGGGCTATTCTTCTGGAAACACCATATATTTT. It translates to CASSGGPTPGQGYSSGNTIYF.

V usage is TRBV7-9 and J usage is TRBJ2-7, with TRBD1 matching 7 bases. The J segment lost 6 bases and the V segment lost 0 bases, leaving 8 bases of the junction unmatched. The CDR3 runs 15 residues. Germline CDR1 reads SEHNR; CDR2 reads FQNEAQ (reference sequence). The CDR3 spells CASSLAQGFGGEQYF. For the CDR3, the DNA is TGTGCCAGCAGCTTAGCACAGGGGTTTGGTGGCGAGCAGTACTTC.

V and J are TRBV18 and TRBJ1-4, with D perhaps TRBD1 (5 bases). V was clipped by 3 bases and J by 8 bases, with 13 bases between them. The germline V gene encodes CDR1 KGHSH and CDR2 LQKENI. This CDR3 is built from 14 residues. The CDR3 nucleotides are TGTGCCAGCTCACCGGGGGAGGGGCGAGAAAAACTGTTTTTT. Protein: CASSPGEGREKLFF.